This TCR beta chain was sequenced for a study of CD8 T cells in ankylosing spondylitis. Generation of TCR beta libraries employed quantitative 5'-RACE incorporating molecular barcodes. TCRdb recomputed calls from the 5' RACE reads with MiXCR, one row per CDR3 protein. The sample has about 180,000 distinct CDR3 sequences; 9.5% to 10% are singletons. Findings of the study overall: Eight highly homologous variants formed a TCR beta motif that appeared characteristic of ankylosing spondylitis blood. As reported, disease-linked clones showed significant enrichment in matched ankylosing spondylitis synovial fluid.

Of note for this clonotype: Its antigen remains unknown.

Trimming took off 1 base at V and 6 bases at J, with 14 bases between the two ends. Germline V gene data show CDR1 as SGHKS and CDR2 as YYEKEE (reference sequence). The CDR3 loop spans 14 amino acids. The V and J genes are TRBV5-5 and TRBJ2-7, with D possibly matching TRBD2 (6 bases). This TCR came from a female donor with ankylosing spondylitis or in good health (not recorded which). The sequenced material came from blood, either unsorted or a sorted T cell fraction (not recorded which). The CDR3 DNA is TGTGCCAGCAGCTTGTGGGAGGATCGTTCCGAGCAGTACTTC. Its protein is CASSLWEDRSEQYF.